This TCR beta chain was recovered during a study of cytomegalovirus exposure and HLA in healthy donors. Study information: The study's early data release held some 85 million unique TCRs from HLA-typed donors.

From germline, CDR1 is MNHEY and CDR2 SVGAGI. The CDR3 covers 15 residues. V shed 2 bases and J 6 bases; nucleotides not matched to a gene: 4. Amplification used 60 Vbeta primers and 13 Jbeta primers. The assay was immunoSEQ multiplex PCR, and TCRdb's table has in-frame clones only and misses some. Of around 250,000 clones detected, approximately 81% appear once; the ten largest clones hold less than 9%. The specimen sequenced was PBMCs. The sequence was obtained from a woman between 55 and 75 years old in good health and CMV-seropositive. The chain is built from TRBV6-5 and TRBJ2-1; TRBD2 matches at 10 bases. CDR3 nucleotides: TGTGCCAGCAGTTACCCCCGGACTAGCGGCAATGAGCAGTTCTTC. It yields the protein CASSYPRTSGNEQFF.